The following is a T cell receptor (beta chain) sequence with its context. Its antigen is still unknown. This CDR3 is 13 amino acids long. Deletions cut 2 bases from V and 0 bases from J, with 7 bases between. The germline CDR1 and CDR2 sequences are DFQATT and SNEGSKA (reference sequence). This specimen comes from a study of CD8 T cells in ankylosing spondylitis. Whole-study results and caveats: Reports say disease-linked clones showed up significantly more in matched ankylosing spondylitis synovial fluid. Earlier literature documents some of the motif variants in reactive arthritis synovial fluid and blood. Seemingly characteristic of ankylosing spondylitis blood was a TCR beta motif consisting of eight highly homologous variants.

Generation of TCR beta libraries employed quantitative 5'-RACE incorporating molecular barcodes. TCRdb reanalysed the 5' RACE reads using MiXCR and keeps one entry per CDR3 protein. Counted here are almost 250,000 distinct CDR3 sequences, over 30% occurring once; the ten biggest clones make up around 4.5%. This receptor was identified in a male donor with ankylosing spondylitis or in good health (not recorded which). Sequenced material: blood, either unsorted or a sorted T cell fraction (not recorded which). This rearrangement joins TRBV20-1 to TRBJ2-5; D may be TRBD2 (5 bases). In DNA, the CDR3 is TGCAGTGCTAGATCGGGGAACCAAGAGACCCAGTACTTC. Amino acids: CSARSGNQETQYF.